This T cell receptor (beta chain) emerged from a study of patients and donors after allogeneic stem cell transplantation. Germline V CDR1 and CDR2: MNHEY, SVGEGT. The CDR3 runs to 15 residues. Trimming shortened V by 5 bases and J by 2 bases, and 16 bases separated the two germline ends. TCRdb re-analysed the RT-PCR reads in MiXCR, keeping a single row per CDR3 protein. This sample carries about a million distinct CDR3 sequences, roughly 18% of them seen once, and the ten largest clones take 5% to 6.5%. This clonotype was picked up a small number of times. The clonotype was recovered from a human donor who was either an allogeneic HSCT recipient or a stem cell or donor lymphocyte infusion donor (not recorded which). It is not recorded whose cells these are; they may come from a transplant donor. The rearrangement joins TRBV6-2 or TRBV6-3 to TRBJ2-7, with a tentative D call TRBD2 (5 bases). Sequencing was carried out using blood, either unsorted or a sorted T cell fraction (not recorded which). The CDR3: CASSPLSGSAYEQYF. The CDR3 DNA is TGTGCCAGCAGTCCACTGTCGGGGTCGGCCTACGAGCAGTACTTC.